This TCR beta chain was profiled in a study of T cell responses to AZD1222 COVID-19 vaccine. Study summary: The analysis combined second doses at about 4 or about 12 weeks.

Sequencing used immunoSEQ multiplex PCR; TCRdb keeps in-frame clones, though not all of them. Here the sample spans about 100,000 clones, 85% to 90% being singletons. Points on this clone: Its specificity is not known.

Germline V lookup: CDR1 MNHNS, CDR2 SASEGT. The CDR3 has 14 amino acids. The J segment lost 7 bases and the V segment lost 0 bases, leaving 5 bases of the junction unmatched. Study-wide results and limits: Close to half of spike-specific TCRs reportedly recognize unmutated variant regions. It should be noted that donors were predominantly white British and more often female, and clonal diversity was possibly underestimated. Increases in Spike-specific TCR breadth and depth were seen after two AZD1222 doses.

This sequence was found in an adult in good health. Sequencing used peripheral blood, obtained on day 0 of AZD1222 vaccination. V usage is TRBV6-1 and J usage is TRBJ1-2; 7 bases match TRBD1. This CDR3 is CASSEANAGGGYTF. The CDR3 nucleotides are TGTGCCAGCAGTGAAGCAAACGCAGGGGGTGGCTACACCTTC.